The rows below give T cell receptor beta chains drawn from one sample of a study of regulatory T cells in long-lasting Graves disease. TCRdb re-derived calls from the multiplex PCR reads in MiXCR, one entry per CDR3 protein. The data show 400,000 to 450,000 distinct CDR3 sequences, with about a quarter seen just once and approximately 25% held by the top ten. The specimen comprised peripheral blood mononuclear cells (PBMCs), sampled when the disease was refractory, from a patient treated with antithyroid drugs. The receptors stem from a female donor with Graves disease. The CDR3 runs from the conserved cysteine through the conserved F or W. D genes are given only for firm matches. The size of a clone is reported for some rows only, either as once, few or many, or as a class for expanded clones.

cdr3_nt,cdr3_aa,d_call,j_call,v_call,clone_size
TGTGCCAGTAGTTCGCGATCAGGGGGTAATTCACCCCTCCACTTT,CASSSRSGGNSPLHF,TRBD1,TRBJ1-6,TRBV19,.
TGTGCCAGCTCAACCGCCGGGACTAGGGCCGAGCAGTACTTC,CASSTAGTRAEQYF,TRBD2,TRBJ2-7,TRBV18,.
TGTGCCAGCAACAAACTCCGGGACGGAGGGGAGCAGTACTTC,CASNKLRDGGEQYF,.,TRBJ2-7,TRBV2,many
TGTGCCAGCTCACCAGCCTCGGGTCGGAACACTGAAGCTTTCTTT,CASSPASGRNTEAFF,.,TRBJ1-1,TRBV18,.
TGTGCCAGCAGCTTAGATATCGTCGAGCGGTACTACGAGCAGTACTTC,CASSLDIVERYYEQYF,.,TRBJ2-7,TRBV7-9,many
TGTGCCACCAGTGACCCAGCTAACTATGGCTACACCTTC,CATSDPANYGYTF,.,TRBJ1-2,TRBV24-1,.
TGTGCCTGGACCAACACCTATGGCTACACCTTC,CAWTNTYGYTF,.,TRBJ1-2,TRBV30,.
TGTGCCAGCTCACGTGGGGTGACGGGCACTGAAGCTTTCTTT,CASSRGVTGTEAFF,.,TRBJ1-1,TRBV18,.
TGCAGTGGGCAGGAACAAGAGACCCAGTACTTC,CSGQEQETQYF,.,TRBJ2-5,TRBV20-1,few
TGTGCCAGCAGTGAATGGGATCAGCCCCAGCATTTT,CASSEWDQPQHF,.,TRBJ1-5,TRBV25-1,many
TGTGCCAGCAGCTTTAACTCGAACACCGGGGAGCTGTTTTTT,CASSFNSNTGELFF,.,TRBJ2-2,TRBV11-2,.
TGCAGCGTTGTCCAAGTATACGAGCAGTACTTC,CSVVQVYEQYF,.,TRBJ2-7,TRBV29-1,.
TGTGCCAGCAGTTACTCGAGTAGATCCAATGAGCAGTTCTTC,CASSYSSRSNEQFF,.,TRBJ2-1,TRBV6-2/TRBV6-3,few
TGTGCCAGCAGTTCGGGACTAGCGGAAAGGAACACCGGGGAGCTGTTTTTT,CASSSGLAERNTGELFF,TRBD2,TRBJ2-2,TRBV28,many
TGTGCCTGGAGTCTGGGCGGGTCTTACAATGAGCAGTTCTTC,CAWSLGGSYNEQFF,.,TRBJ2-1,TRBV30,.
TGCAGTGCTAGGCGGACCAGGGCCGTAAATTTGGTCAATCAGCCCCAGCATTTT,CSARRTRAVNLVNQPQHF,.,TRBJ1-5,TRBV20-1,.
TGTGCCAGCAGTGACGGGACTAGAGGTAGCAATGAGCAGTTCTTC,CASSDGTRGSNEQFF,TRBD2,TRBJ2-1,TRBV6-4,.